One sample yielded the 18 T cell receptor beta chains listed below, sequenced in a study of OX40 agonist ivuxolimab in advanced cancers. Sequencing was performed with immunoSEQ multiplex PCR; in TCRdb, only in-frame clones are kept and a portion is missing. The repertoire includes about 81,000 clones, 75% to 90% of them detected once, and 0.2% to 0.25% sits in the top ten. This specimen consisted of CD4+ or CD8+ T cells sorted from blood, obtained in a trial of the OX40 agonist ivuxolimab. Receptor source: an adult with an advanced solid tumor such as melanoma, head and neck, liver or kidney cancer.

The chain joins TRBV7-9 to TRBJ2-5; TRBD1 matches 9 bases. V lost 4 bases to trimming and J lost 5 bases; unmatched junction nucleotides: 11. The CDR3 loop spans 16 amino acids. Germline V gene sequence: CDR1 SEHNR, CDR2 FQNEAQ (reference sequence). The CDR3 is CASSYRTGATGETQYF. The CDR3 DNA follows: TGTGCCAGCAGCTATCGGACAGGGGCGACGGGGGAGACCCAGTACTTC.

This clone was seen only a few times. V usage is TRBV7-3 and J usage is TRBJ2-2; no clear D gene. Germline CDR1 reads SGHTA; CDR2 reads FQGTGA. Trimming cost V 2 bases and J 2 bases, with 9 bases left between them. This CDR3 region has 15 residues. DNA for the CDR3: TGTGCCAGCAGCTTAGGCGCCCCTAACACCGGGGAGCTGTTTTTT. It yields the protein CASSLGAPNTGELFF. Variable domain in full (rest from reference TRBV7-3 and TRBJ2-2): GAGVSQTPSNKVTEKGKYVELRCDPISGHTALYWYRQSLGQGPEFLIYFQGTGAADDSGLPNDRFFAVRPEGSVSTLKIQRTERGDSAVYLCASSLGAPNTGELFFGEGSRLTVL.

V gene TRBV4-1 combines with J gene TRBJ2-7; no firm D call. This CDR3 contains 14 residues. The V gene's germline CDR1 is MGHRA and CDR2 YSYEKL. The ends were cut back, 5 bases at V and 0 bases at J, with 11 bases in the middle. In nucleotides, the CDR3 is TGCGCCAGCAGCTGGCCGGGCGCCTCCTACGAGCAGTACTTC. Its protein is CASSWPGASYEQYF.

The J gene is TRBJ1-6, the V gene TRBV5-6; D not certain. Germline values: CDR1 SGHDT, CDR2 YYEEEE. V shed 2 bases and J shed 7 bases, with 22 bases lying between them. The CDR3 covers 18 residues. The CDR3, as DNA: TGTGCCAGCAGCTTAAGAGGCCCCGGAAGTTTGCGGAATTCACCCCTCCACTTT. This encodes CASSLRGPGSLRNSPLHF.

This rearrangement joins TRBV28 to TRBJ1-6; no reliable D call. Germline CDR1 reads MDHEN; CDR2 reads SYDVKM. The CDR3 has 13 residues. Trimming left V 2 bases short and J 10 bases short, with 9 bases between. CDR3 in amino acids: CASSLREESPLHF. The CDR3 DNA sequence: TGTGCCAGCAGTTTAAGGGAGGAATCACCCCTCCACTTT. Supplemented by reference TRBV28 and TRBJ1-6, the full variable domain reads DVKVTQSSRYLVKRTGEKVFLECVQDMDHENMFWYRQDPGLGLRLIYFSYDVKMKEKGDIPEGYSVSREKKERFSLILESASTNQTSMYLCASSLREESPLHFGNGTRLTVT.

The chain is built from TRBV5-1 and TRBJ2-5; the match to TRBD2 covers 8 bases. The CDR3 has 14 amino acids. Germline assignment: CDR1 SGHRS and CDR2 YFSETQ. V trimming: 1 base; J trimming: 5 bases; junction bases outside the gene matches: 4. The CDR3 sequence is CASSLTGGLETQYF. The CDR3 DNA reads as TGCGCCAGCAGCTTGACGGGGGGGCTTGAGACCCAGTACTTC.

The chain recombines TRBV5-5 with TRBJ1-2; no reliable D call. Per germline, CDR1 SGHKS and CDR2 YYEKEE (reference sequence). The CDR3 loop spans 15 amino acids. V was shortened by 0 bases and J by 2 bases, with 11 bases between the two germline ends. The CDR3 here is CASSLAASVNYGYTF. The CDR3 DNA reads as TGTGCCAGCAGCTTGGCCGCGAGTGTGAACTATGGCTACACCTTC.

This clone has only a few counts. CDR3 sequence: CASKQGSGNYGYTF. DNA for the CDR3: TGTGCCAGCAAGCAGGGTTCTGGAAACTATGGCTACACCTTC. The chain combines TRBV27 with TRBJ1-2, with D perhaps matching TRBD1 (5 bases). Germline V gene lookup returns CDR1 MNHEY and CDR2 SMNVEV (reference sequence). The CDR3 length is 14 residues. The germline V and J ends were trimmed by 7 bases and 2 bases, with 14 bases remaining between them.

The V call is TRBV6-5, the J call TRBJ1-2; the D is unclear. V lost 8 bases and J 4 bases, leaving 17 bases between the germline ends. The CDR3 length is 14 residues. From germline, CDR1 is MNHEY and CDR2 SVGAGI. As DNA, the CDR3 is TGTGCCAGCGCACCGGCAGGTGGCACCTATGGCTACACCTTC. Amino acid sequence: CASAPAGGTYGYTF.

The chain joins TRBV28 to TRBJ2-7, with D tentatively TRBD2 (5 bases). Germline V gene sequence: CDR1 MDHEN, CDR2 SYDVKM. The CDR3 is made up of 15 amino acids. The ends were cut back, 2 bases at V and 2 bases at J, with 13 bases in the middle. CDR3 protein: CASSLGSADPYEQYF. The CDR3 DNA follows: TGTGCCAGCAGTTTAGGGAGCGCGGATCCCTACGAGCAGTACTTC.

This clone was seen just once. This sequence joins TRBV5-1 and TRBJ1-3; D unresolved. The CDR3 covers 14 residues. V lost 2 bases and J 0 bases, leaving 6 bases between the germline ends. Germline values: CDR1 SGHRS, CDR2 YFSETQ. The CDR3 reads CASSLDLSGNTIYF. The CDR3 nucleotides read TGCGCCAGCAGCTTAGACCTCTCTGGAAACACCATATATTTT.

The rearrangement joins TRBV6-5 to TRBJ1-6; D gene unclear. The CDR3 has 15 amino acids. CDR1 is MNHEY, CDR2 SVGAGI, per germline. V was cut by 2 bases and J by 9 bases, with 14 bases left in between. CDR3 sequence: CASSYRLRGFSPLHF. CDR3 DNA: TGTGCCAGCAGTTACCGTCTCCGGGGATTTTCACCCCTCCACTTT.

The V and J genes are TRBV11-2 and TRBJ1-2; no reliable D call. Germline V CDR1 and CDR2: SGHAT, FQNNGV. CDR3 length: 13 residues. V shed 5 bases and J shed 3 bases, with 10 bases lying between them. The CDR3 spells CASSLGNHYGYTF. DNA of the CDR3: TGTGCCAGCAGCCTAGGGAACCACTATGGCTACACCTTC.

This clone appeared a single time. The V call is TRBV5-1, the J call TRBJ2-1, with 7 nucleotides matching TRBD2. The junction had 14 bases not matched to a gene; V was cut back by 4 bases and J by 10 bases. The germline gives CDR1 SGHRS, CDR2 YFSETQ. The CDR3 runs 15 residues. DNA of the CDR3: TGCGCCAGCAGCCCTATAGCGGGTTCCTACAGGGAGCAGTTCTTC. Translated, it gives CASSPIAGSYREQFF.

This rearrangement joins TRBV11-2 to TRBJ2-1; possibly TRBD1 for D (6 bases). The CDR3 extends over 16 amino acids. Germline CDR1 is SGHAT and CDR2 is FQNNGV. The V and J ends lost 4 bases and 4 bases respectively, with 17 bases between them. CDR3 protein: CASSSLGQRIYNEQFF. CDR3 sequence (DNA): TGTGCCAGCAGCTCGTTAGGACAGAGAATTTACAATGAGCAGTTCTTC.

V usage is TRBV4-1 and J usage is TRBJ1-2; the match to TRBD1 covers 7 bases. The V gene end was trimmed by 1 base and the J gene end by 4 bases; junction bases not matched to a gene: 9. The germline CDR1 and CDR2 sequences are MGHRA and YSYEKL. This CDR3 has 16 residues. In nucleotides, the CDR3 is TGCGCCAGCAGCCAAGTCCCAGGGGGACAGACCTATGGCTACACCTTC. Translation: CASSQVPGGQTYGYTF.

In nucleotides, the CDR3 is TGTGCCACCAGCAGATACGGGACAGCCTCTAGCAATCAGCCCCAGCATTTT. Translated: CATSRYGTASSNQPQHF. The V gene is TRBV15, the J gene TRBJ1-5, with 7 nucleotides matching TRBD1. This CDR3 has 17 residues. The V gene's germline CDR1 is LNHNV and CDR2 YYDKDF (reference sequence). V lost 2 bases to trimming and J lost 0 bases; unmatched junction nucleotides: 7. Full variable domain (rest looked up from reference TRBV15 and TRBJ1-5): DAMVIQNPRYQVTQFGKPVTLSCSQTLNHNVMYWYQQKSSQAPKLLFHYYDKDFNNEADTPDNFQSRRPNTSFCFLDIRSPGLGDTAMYLCATSRYGTASSNQPQHFGDGTRLSIL.

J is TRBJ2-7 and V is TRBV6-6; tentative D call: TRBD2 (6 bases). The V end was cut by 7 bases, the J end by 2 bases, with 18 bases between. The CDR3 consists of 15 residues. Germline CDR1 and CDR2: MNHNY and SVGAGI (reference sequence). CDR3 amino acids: CASKPIGGTTYEQYV. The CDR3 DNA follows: TGTGCCAGCAAGCCGATCGGGGGAACGACCTACGAGCAGTACGTC.